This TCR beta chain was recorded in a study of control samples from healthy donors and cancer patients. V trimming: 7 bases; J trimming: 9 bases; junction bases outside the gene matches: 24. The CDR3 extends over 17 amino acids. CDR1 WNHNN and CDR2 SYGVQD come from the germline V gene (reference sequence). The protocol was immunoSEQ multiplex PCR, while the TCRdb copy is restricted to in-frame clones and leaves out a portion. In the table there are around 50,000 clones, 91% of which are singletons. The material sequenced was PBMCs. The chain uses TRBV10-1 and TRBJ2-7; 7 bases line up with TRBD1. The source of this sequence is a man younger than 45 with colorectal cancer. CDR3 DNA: TGCGCCAGCACCCTAGGACAGGCGGTACGGCGACGAGATAGGCAGTACGTC. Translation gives CASTLGQAVRRRDRQYV.